This T cell receptor (beta chain) originates from a study of cytomegalovirus exposure and HLA in healthy donors. Findings and limits, study-wide: It was found in a later analysis that first-cohort TCR clusters tended to co-occur in the approximately 120 validation repertoires. Usually a TCR sequence was rare, but some public TCRs were found in many donors. CMV antigen specificity was confirmed in vitro for three CMV-associated chains.

J gave up 7 bases and V 4 bases, and 11 bases lay outside the gene matches. CDR1 is SGDLS and CDR2 is YYNGEE in the germline V gene. The CDR3 is 16 amino acids. On this clone itself: The antigen is unknown.

Data came from immunoSEQ multiplex PCR; TCRdb stores just in-frame clones and leaves some out. In the table there are 65,000 to 80,000 clones, around 94% of which are singletons. Sequences were obtained from PBMCs. The sequence derives from a woman aged 18-30 years in good health and CMV-seronegative. The chain employs TRBV9 and TRBJ2-2, with 9 bases matching TRBD1. Written as DNA, the CDR3 is TGTGCCAGCAGCCCCCGAGGGACAGGGAAATTCGGGGAGCTGTTTTTT. The encoded protein is CASSPRGTGKFGELFF.